The 6 T cell receptor beta chains below come from one sample, sequenced in a study of cytomegalovirus exposure and HLA in healthy donors. PCR involved 60 Vbeta and 13 Jbeta primers. Measured with immunoSEQ multiplex PCR; TCRdb has only the in-frame clones, and not every one. In the table there are fewer than 150,000 clones, about 82% of which are singletons. Material: PBMCs. Receptor source: a man aged 25 to 40 in good health.

This clone was recorded once. The chain couples TRBV9 to TRBJ1-2, with D perhaps matching TRBD1 (5 bases). Per germline, CDR1 SGDLS and CDR2 YYNGEE. This CDR3 is built from 14 residues. The V and J ends lost 3 bases and 3 bases respectively, with 12 bases between them. CDR3 region: CASSAGVRDYGYTF. The CDR3 nucleotides read TGTGCCAGCAGCGCCGGTGTCAGGGACTATGGCTACACCTTC.

The gene calls are TRBV7-3 and TRBJ1-2, with 10 positions matching TRBD1. The CDR3 is 13 residues long. Per germline, CDR1 SGHTA and CDR2 FQGTGA. V was pared by 5 bases and J by 7 bases, with 4 bases of the junction left unmatched. CDR3: CASSPGQGFGYTF. The DNA for the CDR3 is TGTGCCAGCAGCCCGGGACAGGGGTTTGGCTACACCTTC.

The rearrangement joins TRBV9 to TRBJ2-5, with 12 bases that match TRBD2. The CDR3 spans 16 residues. J lost 1 base, V lost 0 bases, and 1 base had no gene match. Per germline, CDR1 SGDLS and CDR2 YYNGEE. The CDR3 spells CASSVGLAGAQETQYF. The CDR3 DNA reads as TGTGCCAGCAGCGTAGGACTAGCGGGAGCCCAAGAGACCCAGTACTTC.

On this clone itself: A read error may account for a junction end that differs from germline. This chain links TRBV7-9 with TRBJ1-2, with 9 bases matching TRBD1. The CDR3 is 12 residues long. Germline assignment: CDR1 SEHNR and CDR2 FQNEAQ (reference sequence). The CDR3 coding sequence is TGTTCCAGCAGCTCCGGACAGGGGGGCTACACCTTC. Translated: CSSSSGQGGYTF.

The CDR3 nucleotides are TGCGCCAGCAGCCTAGTCCCATCGACTAGCGGGTACGAGCAGTACTTC. Translated, it gives CASSLVPSTSGYEQYF. This chain joins TRBV4-1 and TRBJ2-7; 10 nucleotides match TRBD2. The CDR3 has 16 residues. Germline values: CDR1 MGHRA, CDR2 YSYEKL. V lost 4 bases and J lost 4; bases outside the gene matches: 10.

This CDR3 is CASSADSREAFF. CDR3 sequence (DNA): TGTGCCAGCAGCGCTGACAGCCGTGAAGCTTTCTTT. This rearrangement joins TRBV5-8 to TRBJ1-1; possibly TRBD1 for D (5 bases). The CDR3 loop spans 12 amino acids. CDR1 is SGHTS and CDR2 is YDEGEE in the germline V gene. Trimming took 4 bases from V and 7 from J, leaving 11 bases between them.